The clone carrying this TCR beta chain was counted many times. The target antigen is unknown. Amplification of TCR beta CDR3 regions used RNA as the template. An initial round of RT-PCR targeting the TCR CDR3 relied on the HTBI primer set. TCRdb reanalysed the multiplex PCR reads using MiXCR and keeps one entry per CDR3 protein. The repertoire has hundreds of thousands of distinct CDR3 sequences, roughly 14% of them found once; the top ten carry about 13%. Germline V CDR1 and CDR2: SGHNT, YENEEA. This CDR3 has 15 residues. The V and J ends lost 2 bases and 3 bases respectively, with 12 bases between them. The data were taken from a study of T cells in Graves' hyperthyroidism and ophthalmopathy. Those patients with uncontrolled infection, other autoimmune disease, pregnancy or lactation were excluded. Study-level points and caveats: In validation, the model predicted ophthalmopathy. These predictions came a median about 6.8 months before onset.

The chain is built from TRBV11-3 and TRBJ2-3, with D perhaps TRBD1 (5 bases). This sequence was found in a young man with Graves' ophthalmopathy. Sequenced sample: blood. The chain's CDR3 is CASSLRFHRTDTQYF. The CDR3 DNA is TGTGCCAGCAGCTTACGCTTTCACAGGACAGATACGCAGTATTTT.